This is a list of T cell receptor beta chains from one sample in a study of T cell responses to AZD1222 COVID-19 vaccine. The table came from immunoSEQ multiplex PCR; TCRdb's copy has only in-frame clones and leaves some out. The sample includes about 100,000 clones, around 87% of them seen just once. The starting material was peripheral blood, obtained on day 0 of MenACWY control vaccination. Source of these receptors: an adult in good health. CDR3s include the opening cysteine and the closing phenylalanine or tryptophan. A D gene is named only where the DNA matches it firmly. Some rows mark clone size as missing; the rest say once, few, many or name a class of expanded clone.

abundance	j_gene	d_gene	v_gene	CDR3aa	CDR3nt
-	TRBJ1-2	-	TRBV7-9	CASSLSQESRYGYTF	TGTGCCAGCAGCTTATCCCAGGAAAGCCGCTATGGCTACACCTTC
-	TRBJ2-5	-	TRBV10-3	CAIRAQGGGETQYF	TGTGCCATCAGGGCGCAGGGCGGTGGGGAGACCCAGTACTTC
-	TRBJ1-4	-	TRBV6-6	CASRGGPNEKLFF	TGTGCCAGCAGAGGGGGGCCGAATGAAAAACTGTTTTTT
-	TRBJ1-6	-	TRBV11-2	CASSPGPRVNSPLHF	TGTGCCAGCAGCCCCGGACCCCGCGTGAATTCACCCCTCCACTTT
once	TRBJ2-5	-	TRBV28	CASSLDSQETQYF	TGTGCCAGCAGTTTGGACAGCCAAGAGACCCAGTACTTC
-	TRBJ2-3	-	TRBV24-1	CATKSTDTQYF	TGTGCCACCAAGAGCACAGATACGCAGTATTTT
once	TRBJ1-2	-	TRBV7-9	CASSSPVTRSYGYTF	TGTGCCAGCAGCTCCCCCGTGACGAGGAGCTATGGCTACACCTTC
-	TRBJ1-2	-	TRBV5-4	CASSLDSYGYTF	TGTGCCAGCAGCTTGGACAGCTATGGCTACACCTTC
-	TRBJ2-3	-	TRBV4-3	CASSQGSGRADTQYF	TGCGCCAGCAGCCAAGGGTCGGGGCGCGCAGATACGCAGTATTTT
once	TRBJ2-7	TRBD1	TRBV11-2	CASSSKTDGTGEYYEQYF	TGTGCCAGCAGCTCCAAAACCGATGGGACAGGCGAATACTACGAGCAGTACTTC
-	TRBJ2-2	-	TRBV28	CASRRYRNANTGELFF	TGTGCCAGCAGACGCTACAGGAACGCGAACACCGGGGAGCTGTTTTTT
-	TRBJ1-2	-	TRBV28	CASSFGNYGYTF	TGTGCCAGCAGTTTCGGCAACTATGGCTACACCTTC
-	TRBJ1-5	-	TRBV19	CASSPQEGNQPQHF	TGTGCCAGTAGTCCCCAGGAAGGCAATCAGCCCCAGCATTTT
-	TRBJ1-1	-	TRBV7-2	CASSLEARGNTEAFF	TGTGCCAGCAGCTTAGAGGCCAGGGGGAACACTGAAGCTTTCTTT
-	TRBJ2-1	-	TRBV13	CASSLRQFYNEQFF	TGTGCCAGCAGCTTAAGGCAGTTCTACAATGAGCAGTTCTTC
-	TRBJ2-3	-	TRBV7-8	CASSLGHYTDTQYF	TGTGCCAGCAGCTTGGGCCACTACACAGATACGCAGTATTTT
-	TRBJ1-2	-	TRBV5-1	CASSNTRSGADGYTF	TGCGCCAGCAGCAACACTAGGTCAGGGGCTGATGGCTACACCTTC
-	TRBJ1-3	TRBD1	TRBV19	CASSSHRGTGNTIYF	TGTGCCAGTAGTTCCCACAGGGGGACTGGAAACACCATATATTTT
-	TRBJ2-1	-	TRBV5-1	CASSLAPGAEGEQFF	TGCGCCAGCAGCTTGGCCCCCGGGGCAGAGGGTGAGCAGTTCTTC
-	TRBJ1-1	-	TRBV5-1	CASGSRGVEAFF	TGCGCCAGCGGGAGTAGAGGGGTTGAAGCTTTCTTT
-	TRBJ2-3	-	TRBV3-1/TRBV3-2	CASSQDPWAGSTDTQYF	TGTGCCAGCAGCCAAGATCCCTGGGCAGGGAGCACAGATACGCAGTATTTT
-	TRBJ1-5	TRBD1	TRBV7-2	CASSLWDRGQPQHF	TGTGCCAGCAGCTTATGGGACAGGGGTCAGCCCCAGCATTTT
-	TRBJ2-5	-	TRBV5-4	CASSLGVGRGPQETQYF	TGTGCCAGCAGCTTGGGAGTAGGCAGGGGCCCTCAAGAGACCCAGTACTTC
-	TRBJ1-5	-	TRBV6-5	CASSLTGYQPQHF	TGTGCCAGCAGCCTAACAGGTTATCAGCCCCAGCATTTT
few	TRBJ2-5	TRBD2	TRBV2	CASRLAGRTQETQYF	TGTGCCAGCCGACTAGCGGGCAGAACTCAAGAGACCCAGTACTTC
-	TRBJ1-4	-	TRBV28	CASSQQGLNFFF	TGTGCCAGCAGTCAACAGGGTTTGAACTTTTTTTTT
once	TRBJ1-3	-	TRBV5-1	CASSLERAGNTIYF	TGCGCCAGCAGCTTGGAGAGGGCGGGAAACACCATATATTTT